The 22 T cell receptor beta chains below were found in one sample sequenced in a study of tumor and adjacent non-tumor tissue in lung cancer. Three rounds of nested PCR, following a modified ARM-PCR protocol, produced the TCRbeta library. MiXCR, applied by TCRdb to the multiplex PCR reads, yields one record per CDR3 protein. This repertoire shows tens of thousands of distinct CDR3 sequences, approximately 80% found once; its top ten account for approximately 51%. The template was RNA from unsorted bulk tissue. Distant lung tissue was collected more than 3 cm away from the tumor edge. The specimen was distant non-tumor lung tissue. These receptors originate from a man in his sixties with non-small cell lung cancer.

Points on this clonotype: The CDR3 does not close with the conserved phenylalanine or tryptophan, likely indicating a read error. The chain uses TRBV20-1 and TRBJ2-1; 8 nucleotides agree with TRBD1. The germline V gene has CDR1 DFQATT and CDR2 SNEGSKA (reference sequence). The CDR3 runs 14 residues. The CDR3 DNA reads TGCAGTGCTCCCCACCCACAGGGGGTCAATGGGCAGTTCTCC. Amino acid sequence: CSAPHPQGVNGQFS.

The chain uses TRBV28 and TRBJ1-5; no reliable D call. The CDR3 extends over 11 amino acids. The germline V gene has CDR1 MDHEN and CDR2 SYDVKM. Between the trimmed V and J ends, which lost 5 bases and 9 bases, there was a span of 8 bases. CDR3 nucleotides: TGTGCCAGCAGTGGAACGATGCCCCAGCATTTT. This gives the protein CASSGTMPQHF.

This clonotype was seen more than once but under ten times. The junction departs from the called germline gene at one end, perhaps through a read error. This chain links TRBV11-2 with TRBJ1-3; maybe TRBD1 (5 bases). CDR3 length equals 16 residues. CDR1 and CDR2 (germline): SGHAT, FQNNGV. Here the CDR3 reads CTSSLPHAGTESIIYF. Here the CDR3 DNA reads TGTACCAGCAGCTTACCCCATGCAGGGACGGAGAGCATCATATATTTT.

Turning to this clonotype: One junction end disagrees with the germline gene, perhaps due to a read error. The chain links TRBV5-4 to TRBJ1-3; a possible D gene is TRBD1 (5 bases). There are 14 residues in the CDR3. In germline, CDR1 is SGHNT, CDR2 YYREEE (reference sequence). The CDR3 is CDSGLQGAGNTIYF. The CDR3 DNA sequence: TGTGACAGCGGCCTTCAGGGCGCTGGAAACACCATATATTTT.

This sequence joins TRBV20-1 and TRBJ2-3; TRBD2 aligns across 9 bases. Looked up from germline, CDR1 is DFQATT and CDR2 is SNEGSKA (reference sequence). J gave up 13 bases and V 3 bases, and 20 bases lay outside the gene matches. The CDR3 totals 16 residues. The CDR3: CSASGSRRGGTDTKYF. CDR3 in DNA: TGCAGTGCTAGTGGGTCTCGGCGGGGGGGCACAGATACCAAGTATTTT.

In regard to this clonotype: The junction differs from germline at one of its ends, possibly a read error. The chain carries TRBV6-5 and TRBJ2-7; D is unclear. Germline CDR1 is MNHEY and CDR2 is SVGAGI. This CDR3 spans 15 amino acids. Here the CDR3 reads CTSSYSIQLQDEQYF. The DNA of the CDR3 is TGTACCAGCAGTTACTCGATACAGTTGCAGGACGAGCAATACTTC.

Turning to this clonotype: At one of its ends the junction is not consistent with the germline gene, which may arise from a read error. The chain is built from TRBV11-3 and TRBJ2-5, with 8 bases fitting TRBD1. Germline values: CDR1 SGHNT, CDR2 YENEEA. The CDR3 loop spans 14 amino acids. The DNA for the CDR3 is TGTACCAGCAGCAAAACGGACAGGGAAGAGACCCAGTATTTC. It encodes CTSSKTDREETQYF.

A word on this clonotype: At one boundary the junction diverges from the germline segment, which might be a read error. The CDR3 nucleotides read TGCAGTGCTAGAGACCTAGGGGGGACGAGCACCGGGGAGCTGTTGTTT. This translates into CSARDLGGTSTGELLF. V usage is TRBV20-1 and J usage is TRBJ2-2; D is possibly TRBD1 or TRBD2 (6 bases each). Germline V gives CDR1 DFQATT, CDR2 SNEGSKA (reference sequence). This CDR3 region has 16 residues.

On this clonotype itself: A read error is possible here, since a much larger clone lies one base away. The V gene is TRBV20-1, the J gene TRBJ2-7, with D perhaps matching TRBD1 (6 bases). CDR1 and CDR2 from the germline V gene are DFQATT and SNEGSKA (reference sequence). The V end was cut by 7 bases, the J end by 2 bases, with 15 bases between. This CDR3 is 13 amino acids long. The CDR3 loop reads CSVTGTPAYEQYF. DNA of the CDR3: TGCAGTGTTACCGGGACACCAGCCTACGAGCAGTACTTC.

This clonotype was seen at least ten times. This rearrangement joins TRBV20-1 to TRBJ2-7; 10 nucleotides match TRBD1. J was trimmed by 3 bases and V by 6 bases; bases with no gene match: 11. The germline V gene encodes CDR1 DFQATT and CDR2 SNEGSKA (reference sequence). The CDR3 totals 15 residues. For the CDR3, the DNA is TGCAGTGCCCGGACTACGGGACAGGGGCTCTACGAGCAGTACTTC. Residues: CSARTTGQGLYEQYF.

For this clonotype: This CDR3 fails to terminate in the conserved phenylalanine or tryptophan, so it likely reflects a read error. The rearrangement uses TRBV6-2 or TRBV6-3 and TRBJ2-5; TRBD2 is a possible D gene (5 bases). Germline V CDR1 and CDR2: MNHEY, SVGEGT. The CDR3 loop spans 14 amino acids. The DNA for the CDR3 is TGTGCCAGTAGTTACAGTACGGGATTGGAGACCCAGTACTAC. Its protein product is CASSYSTGLETQYY.

The sample holds one count of this clonotype. The germline gene is not matched at one end of the junction; a read error may be the cause. The V gene is TRBV11-2, the J gene TRBJ2-6, with 7 bases fitting TRBD1. The CDR3 spans 19 residues. Germline CDR1 and CDR2: SGHAT and FQNNGV. CDR3 sequence reads: CASSSVPKDRPSGADVPTF. DNA of the CDR3: TGTGCCAGCAGCTCAGTTCCAAAGGACAGGCCCTCTGGGGCCGACGTCCCGACTTTC.

The J gene is TRBJ2-5, the V gene TRBV11-2; 8 bases fit TRBD2. The CDR3 spans 16 residues. V lost 4 bases and J lost 5; bases outside the gene matches: 12. Germline V lookup: CDR1 SGHAT, CDR2 FQNNGV. CDR3 bases: TGTGCCAGCAGCTCCAGAACGGGGGGGCTAAAGGAGACCCAGTACTTC. Protein product: CASSSRTGGLKETQYF.

This clonotype has a handful of counts. Compared with germline, one end of the junction differs, possibly owing to a read error. This sequence joins TRBV12-3 or TRBV12-4 and TRBJ1-1; D is uncertain. The CDR3 is 15 amino acids. The chain's CDR3 is CASSFPRILNTEAFF. The CDR3 DNA follows: TGTGCTAGCAGTTTCCCAAGGATACTGAACACTGAGGCTTTCTTT.

In this sample, this clonotype turned up a few times. The chain employs TRBV5-8 and TRBJ2-3, with D unclear. The V end was cut by 0 bases, the J end by 5 bases, with 10 bases between. The CDR3 sequence is 14 residues long. Per germline, CDR1 SGHTS and CDR2 YDEGEE. The DNA for the CDR3 is TGTGCCAGCAGCTTGGTGGGGATTCTAGATACGCAGTATTTT. Translated, it gives CASSLVGILDTQYF.

Comment on this clonotype: A junction boundary mismatches the germline segment, possibly from a read error. This chain joins TRBV20-1 and TRBJ2-3; 12 nucleotides agree with TRBD2. This CDR3 has 17 residues. Germline assignment: CDR1 DFQATT and CDR2 SNEGSKA (reference sequence). The CDR3 DNA sequence: TGCAGTGCTAGAGTCCCTAGCGGGGGGGGCAACACAGATACGCAGTACTTT. Encoded protein: CSARVPSGGGNTDTQYF.

Notes on this clonotype: This could be a read error, since a much larger clone is one nucleotide away. The V and J genes are TRBV24-1 and TRBJ2-7; perhaps D is TRBD1 or TRBD2 (5 bases each). The CDR3 runs to 15 residues. Germline V gene sequence: CDR1 KGHDR, CDR2 SFDVKD. Written as DNA, the CDR3 is TGTGTCACTGCCTTTAGGGACGGAGGAAACAACGAGCAGTACTTC. It encodes CVTAFRDGGNNEQYF.

About this clonotype itself: Germline is not matched at one junction end, which may reflect a read error. The chain employs TRBV11-3 and TRBJ2-1; 9 bases map to TRBD2. The CDR3 runs 16 residues. From germline, CDR1 is SGHNT and CDR2 YENEEA. CDR3: CASSLGGTSFHNEQLF. CDR3 nucleotide sequence: TGTGCCAGCAGCTTAGGGGGGACTAGCTTCCACAATGAGCAGTTGTTC.

With respect to this clonotype: Compared with germline, one end of the junction differs, possibly owing to a read error. The rearrangement links TRBV11-3 to TRBJ1-1; D possibly corresponds to TRBD1 (6 bases). In germline, CDR1 is SGHNT, CDR2 YENEEA. The CDR3 consists of 18 residues. CDR3 coding DNA: TGTGCCAGCAGCTTAACGCCGAATCTGTATGGTCGGGACACTGAAGCTGTTTTT. This gives the protein CASSLTPNLYGRDTEAVF.

Notes on this clonotype: Without the conserved terminal phenylalanine or tryptophan, this CDR3 likely stems from a read error. This rearrangement joins TRBV6-5 to TRBJ2-5; 7 nucleotides align to TRBD2. This CDR3 has 14 residues. CDR1 and CDR2 from the germline V gene are MNHEY and SVGAGI. The CDR3 DNA reads TGTGCCATCAGTGATACCGAGACTGCGGGGGCCCAGTACTCC. It is translated as CAISDTETAGAQYS.

The chain joins TRBV6-5 to TRBJ1-1; a possible D gene is TRBD1 (5 bases). Trimming removed 10 bases at V and 3 bases at J, with 24 bases between. The germline gives CDR1 MNHEY, CDR2 SVGAGI. The CDR3 covers 16 residues. CDR3 bases: TGTGCCACCAGCCAACCCCGACAGATAGGGTACACTGAAGCTTTCTTT. Its protein is CATSQPRQIGYTEAFF.

Concerning this clonotype itself: Compared with germline, one end of the junction differs, possibly owing to a read error. The V and J genes are TRBV11-3 and TRBJ1-1; a weak D match, TRBD1 (5 bases). The germline gives CDR1 SGHNT, CDR2 YENEEA. The CDR3 has 14 amino acids. For the CDR3, the DNA is TGTGCCAGAAGCTCATACAGGTTGAACACTGAAGCTCTCTTT. It yields the protein CARSSYRLNTEALF.